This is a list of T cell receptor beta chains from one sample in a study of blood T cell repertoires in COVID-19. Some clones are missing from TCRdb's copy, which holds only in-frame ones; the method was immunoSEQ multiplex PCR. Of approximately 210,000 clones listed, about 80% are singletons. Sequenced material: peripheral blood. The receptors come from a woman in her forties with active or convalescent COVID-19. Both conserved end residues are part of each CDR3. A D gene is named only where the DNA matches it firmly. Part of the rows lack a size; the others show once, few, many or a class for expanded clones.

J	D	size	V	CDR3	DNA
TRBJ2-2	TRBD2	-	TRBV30	CAWRRTGTRAGELFF	TGTGCCTGGAGACGAACCGGGACTAGAGCCGGGGAGCTGTTTTTT
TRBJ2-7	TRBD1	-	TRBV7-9	CASSRTGNYEQYF	TGTGCCAGCAGCCGGACAGGTAACTACGAGCAGTACTTC
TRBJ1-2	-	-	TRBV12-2	CASRSQGNYGYTF	TGTGCAAGTCGCTCACAGGGGAACTATGGCTACACCTTC
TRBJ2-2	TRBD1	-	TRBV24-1	CATSAPGGAGELFF	TGTGCCACCAGTGCTCCAGGGGGAGCCGGGGAGCTGTTTTTT
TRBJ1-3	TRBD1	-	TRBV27	CASRDRAGNTIYF	TGTGCCAGCAGGGACAGGGCCGGAAACACCATATATTTT
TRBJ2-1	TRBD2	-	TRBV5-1	CASSLVAGVNNEQFF	TGCGCCAGCAGCTTGGTTGCGGGAGTGAACAATGAGCAGTTCTTC
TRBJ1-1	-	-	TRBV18	CASSPGLMNTEAFF	TGTGCCAGCTCGCCAGGGCTCATGAACACTGAAGCTTTCTTT
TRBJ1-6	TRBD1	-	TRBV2	CASSSSYRGRGSYNSPLHF	TGTGCCAGCAGCTCGTCGTACAGGGGGCGAGGATCCTATAATTCACCCCTCCACTTT
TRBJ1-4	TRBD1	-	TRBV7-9	CASSSDRGREKLFF	TGTGCCAGCAGCTCCGACAGGGGAAGGGAAAAACTGTTTTTT
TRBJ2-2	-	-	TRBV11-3	CASSFSGLESVTGELFF	TGTGCCAGCAGCTTCAGCGGGCTAGAGTCGGTCACCGGGGAGCTGTTTTTT
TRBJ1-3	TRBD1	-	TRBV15	CATSRDRGQGASSHGNTIYF	TGTGCCACCAGCAGAGATAGGGGACAGGGGGCATCTAGTCATGGAAACACCATATATTTT
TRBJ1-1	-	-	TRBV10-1	CASSESSGRAFF	TGCGCCAGCAGTGAGTCATCAGGGCGAGCTTTCTTT
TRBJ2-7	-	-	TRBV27	CASTLPLDEQYF	TGTGCCAGCACCCTACCCCTAGACGAGCAGTACTTC
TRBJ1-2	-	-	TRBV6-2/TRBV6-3	CASSGASERYTF	TGTGCCAGCAGCGGGGCATCGGAAAGGTACACCTTC
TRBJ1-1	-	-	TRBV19	CASSIGFGGRLNTEAFF	TGTGCCAGTAGTATCGGGTTCGGAGGACGTTTGAACACTGAAGCTTTCTTT
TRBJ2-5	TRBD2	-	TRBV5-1	CASSTGTSGGAGETQYF	TGCGCCAGCAGCACCGGGACTAGCGGGGGGGCCGGGGAGACCCAGTACTTC
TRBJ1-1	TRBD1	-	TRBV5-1	CASSLQGTGEVAEAFF	TGCGCCAGCAGCTTGCAAGGGACAGGGGAAGTCGCTGAAGCTTTCTTT
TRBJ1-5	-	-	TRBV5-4	CASSPDSFYSNQPQHF	TGTGCCAGCAGCCCGGACAGTTTTTATAGCAATCAGCCCCAGCATTTT
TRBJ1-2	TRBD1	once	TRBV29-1	CSVLGTGGGFPYGYTF	TGCAGCGTCCTCGGGACAGGGGGCGGTTTTCCCTATGGCTACACCTTC
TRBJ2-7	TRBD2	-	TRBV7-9	CASSLGQGGSGRAEYEQYF	TGTGCCAGCAGTCTAGGACAGGGCGGTAGCGGGAGGGCTGAATACGAGCAGTACTTC
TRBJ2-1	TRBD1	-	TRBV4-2	CASSSSGQGGNEQFF	TGTGCCAGCAGCTCCAGTGGACAGGGCGGCAATGAGCAGTTCTTC
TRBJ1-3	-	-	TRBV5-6	CASSLPGAGSGNTIYF	TGTGCCAGCAGCCTGCCGGGAGCTGGCTCTGGAAACACCATATATTTT